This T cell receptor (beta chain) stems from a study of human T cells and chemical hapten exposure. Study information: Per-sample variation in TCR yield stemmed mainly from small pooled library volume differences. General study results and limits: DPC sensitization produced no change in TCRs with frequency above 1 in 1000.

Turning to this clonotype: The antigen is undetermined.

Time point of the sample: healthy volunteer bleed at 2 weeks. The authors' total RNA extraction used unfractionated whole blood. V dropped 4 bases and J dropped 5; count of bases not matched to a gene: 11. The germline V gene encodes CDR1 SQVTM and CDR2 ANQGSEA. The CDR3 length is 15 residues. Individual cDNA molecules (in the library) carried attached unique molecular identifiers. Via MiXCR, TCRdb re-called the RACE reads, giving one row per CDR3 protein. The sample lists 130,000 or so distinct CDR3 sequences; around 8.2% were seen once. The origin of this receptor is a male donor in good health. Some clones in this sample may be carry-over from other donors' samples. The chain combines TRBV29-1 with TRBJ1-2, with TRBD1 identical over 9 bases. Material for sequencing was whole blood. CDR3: CSVGGDRDGIYGYTF. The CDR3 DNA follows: TGCAGCGTTGGTGGGGACAGGGATGGAATATATGGCTACACCTTC. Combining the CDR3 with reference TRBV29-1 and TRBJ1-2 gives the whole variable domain SAVISQKPSRDICQRGTSLTIQCQVDSQVTMMFWYRQQPGQSLTLIATANQGSEATYESGFVIDKFPISRPNLTFSTLTVSNMSPEDSSIYLCSVGGDRDGIYGYTFGSGTRLTVV.